The 8 T cell receptor beta chains below were found in one sample sequenced in a study of cytomegalovirus exposure and HLA in healthy donors. In the PCR, 60 Vbeta and 13 Jbeta primers were used. Only in-frame clones appear in the TCRdb table, and some are missing; sequencing was by immunoSEQ multiplex PCR. The data hold about 160,000 clones, with approximately 80% observed a single time. Sequencing input: PBMCs. Receptors were obtained from a man aged 30 to 45 in good health and CMV-seropositive.

This rearrangement joins TRBV5-4 to TRBJ1-6, with 9 positions matching TRBD1. The CDR3 length is 14 residues. J lost 9 bases, V lost 5 bases, and 6 bases had no gene match. CDR1 SGHNT and CDR2 YYREEE come from the germline V gene (reference sequence). CDR3 residues: CASRQDRGSSPLHF. In nucleotides, the CDR3 is TGTGCCAGCAGACAGGACAGGGGTAGTTCACCCCTCCACTTT.

This clone was recorded only once. The chain couples TRBV18 to TRBJ2-7, with TRBD1 as a possible D gene (7 bases). The CDR3 consists of 15 residues. The germline V and J ends were trimmed by 5 bases and 6 bases, with 20 bases remaining between them. Germline CDR1 and CDR2: KGHSH and LQKENI. CDR3 DNA: TGTGCCAGCTCATCGCAGGAGGGGGCGGCAGGCGAGCAGTACTTC. Its translation is CASSSQEGAAGEQYF.

This sequence joins TRBV5-1 and TRBJ2-7; D call uncertain. The CDR3 consists of 14 residues. Germline CDR1 is SGHRS and CDR2 is YFSETQ. The V end was cut by 0 bases, the J end by 2 bases, with 9 bases between. This chain's CDR3 is CASSLDPGTYEQYF. DNA for the CDR3: TGCGCCAGCAGCTTGGATCCCGGTACCTACGAGCAGTACTTC.

The chain joins TRBV30 to TRBJ2-2; a weak D match, TRBD2 (5 bases). V lost 4 bases, J lost 5 bases, and 14 bases lay in between. The CDR3 covers 14 residues. Germline V gene data show CDR1 as GTSNPN and CDR2 as SVGIG (reference sequence). The CDR3 is CAWMIVSGTGELFF. CDR3 coding DNA: TGTGCCTGGATGATTGTATCGGGGACCGGGGAGCTGTTTTTT.

The chain recombines TRBV4-3 with TRBJ1-2; TRBD1 agrees at 9 bases. The CDR3 spans 15 residues. Trimming removed 4 bases from V and 3 bases from J; junction bases left unmatched: 6. The germline gives CDR1 LGHNA, CDR2 YSLEER. The CDR3 region has the DNA TGCGCCAGCAGCCCCGACAGGGGGTGGGACTATGGCTACACCTTC. It translates to CASSPDRGWDYGYTF.

This chain joins TRBV4-1 and TRBJ1-4; 8 nucleotides align to TRBD1. Germline CDR1 MGHRA, CDR2 YSYEKL. Losses at the gene ends were 6 bases for V and 7 bases for J; bases not matched to a gene: 7. The CDR3 is 14 residues long. CDR3: CASSRDRWTEKLFF. For the CDR3, the DNA is TGCGCCAGCAGTCGGGACAGGTGGACTGAAAAACTGTTTTTT.

The rearrangement joins TRBV4-1 to TRBJ2-7; TRBD1 matches at 7 bases. There are 13 residues in the CDR3. V lost 5 bases to trimming and J lost 4 bases; unmatched junction nucleotides: 5. Germline CDR1 is MGHRA and CDR2 is YSYEKL. The CDR3 bases are TGCGCCAGCAGCTTCGCAGGGGGATACGAGCAGTACTTC. It encodes CASSFAGGYEQYF.

The CDR3 is CASSPRSGGRETQYF. In nucleotides, the CDR3 is TGTGCCAGCAGCCCCCGTAGCGGGGGGAGGGAGACCCAGTACTTC. The V gene is TRBV13, the J gene TRBJ2-5; the match to TRBD2 covers 10 bases. CDR3 size: 15 residues. The germline V gene has CDR1 PRHDT and CDR2 FYEKMQ (reference sequence). Germline trimming cut 5 bases from V and 5 bases from J; bases unmatched to any gene: 8.